Here is one T cell receptor beta chain with its context. This clone's antigen is unknown. No qualities accompany the bases; no much larger clone lies one base away. Libraries were made using the immunoSEQ multiplex PCR assay. The multiplex PCR relied on a mix of 60 forward primers for TCR Vbeta segments and 13 reverse primers for TCR Jbeta segments. Amplification of the CDR3 region of rearranged TCR beta genes was performed with a multiplex PCR assay on genomic DNA. The amplified TCR beta libraries were sequenced on the Illumina HiSeq System as 87-base-pair reads. In the original analysis: In a later analysis, 80 million or so unique TCR beta chains were counted across the 650 to 750 repertoires, and roughly 11 million of these chains were shared by at least two donors. A nearest-neighbor algorithm error-corrected the raw reads and collapsed the reads into unique sequences, merging closely related sequences to remove PCR and sequencing errors. CDR3 sequences were aligned to IMGT reference sequences to assign V, D and J gene segments. For a sequence to be retained, a match of at least six nucleotides to both a V gene segment and a J gene segment was required. A rearrangement was called productive if the CDR3 had no stop codons and remained in frame with V and J, and every other rearrangement was called non-productive. Following IMGT convention, CDR3 was defined as the stretch from the second conserved V-encoded cysteine up to the conserved J-encoded phenylalanine. The earlier analysis of approximately 590 of the donors excluded any sequence lacking an unambiguous match to a single V gene segment. An earlier analysis of a few hundred of the donors called V segments functional above 56.7% productive rearrangements and segregating when the between-donor standard deviation exceeded 5%. A statistical classification framework was built for diagnosing cytomegalovirus status from the catalog of TCR beta chain sequences. In a later analysis, V and J genes were assigned by comparing TCR nucleotide sequences against IMGT/GENE-DB human TR gene sequences. The TCRdist pipeline was used in a later analysis to assign CDR3 sequences and most-parsimonious VDJ recombination scenarios. In a later analysis, each TCR beta chain was defined by its CDR3 amino acid sequence together with its V-gene family, and reads without a unique V-gene family were excluded. In a later analysis, approximately 640 highly shared, low-generation-probability nucleotide sequences were removed to address suspected cross-contamination and a sequencing artifact. A later analysis calculated a clonal expansion index for each public chain from normalized within-repertoire ranks of inferred template counts. A later analysis computed generation probabilities with a VDJ recombination model fitted to out-of-frame rearrangements, and checked the results against IGoR. Hypergeometric tests were used in a later analysis to score TCR-TCR, TCR-HLA and TCR-CMV co-occurrence, with a repertoire-size bias correction applied to the TCR pairs. To estimate false discovery rates, a later analysis permuted the HLA or CMV assignments 20 times. In a later analysis, co-occurring TCRs were grouped using DBSCAN, and TCRdist sequence similarity was added for clustering within HLA-allele-positive subsets. Co-occurrence clustering excluded repertoires with fewer than 30,000 or more than 120,000 public chains, plus five with anomalous nucleotide sharing. TCRdb retrieved this table from immuneACCESS and kept in-frame rearrangements only. Not all clones are present; in checked studies, unresolved V genes account for under half, and no reason is known for the remainder. The D gene and trimming were derived from the DNA, and the V and J assignments and clone size from that table. Counted in this sample were 200,000 to 250,000 clones; around four fifths of them appeared once. The top ten clones comprise 3.8% of the sample.

The record originates from a study of cytomegalovirus exposure and HLA in healthy donors (dated by TCRdb to the late 2010s). Study-level background: An earlier analysis of approximately 640 of the donors reported approximately 290 Gb of sequence data and more than 90 million unique TCR beta sequences from 150 million to 200 million T cells. The genetic ancestry cluster associated with self-reported Caucasian donors included over 65% of the 350 to 500 genotyped donors. Among about 360 genotyped donors of the cohort, an average of about 240,000 unique TCR beta nucleotide sequences were sequenced per donor, roughly 18% of them non-productive. An earlier analysis of more than 450 of the donors used high-throughput TCR beta sequencing to judge whether each TCR beta V gene segment behaved as functional or pseudogenic. To predict cytomegalovirus infection status, the study brought together high-throughput TCR immunosequencing, statistical association of individual TCRs with disease status, and machine learning. The T cell repertoires of about 700 subjects were profiled by immunosequencing and related to cytomegalovirus serostatus. Donor age, sex, ethnicity and CMV serostatus were compiled alongside the repertoire data. A separate validation cohort of 100 to 150 different subjects was used in addition to the 666-subject first cohort. In a later analysis, previously published TCR beta repertoires from about 670 donors were re-analyzed and high-resolution HLA genotyping was added so that TCR occurrence patterns could be studied. Both class I and class II loci were covered by HLA typing, at four-digit resolution. Every discovery cohort repertoire had been produced on one sequencing platform. The number of donors typed differed by locus, with about 629-640 for A, B, C, DRB1 and DQB1, approximately 500 for DQA1, some 570 for DPA1, and approximately 470 for DPB1. In the later analysis, no new phenotypic data were used to find candidate immune exposures; instead, reliance was placed on TCR beta sequences and their occurrence across donors. A later genetic analysis used genome-wide SNP genotypes for about 55% of the 666 donors, treating that subset as a discovery cohort. The aim of the study was to test whether cataloging public T cell receptors could identify signatures of past pathogen exposure. A few DR-DQ haplotypes were handled as single units for association and clustering because linkage in the cohort was strong. An early release covering about 600 HLA-typed donors comprised roughly 300 gigabases of sequencing data and roughly 85 million unique TCR sequences. Overall study outcomes, separate from this receptor: For the cohort, immune exposure information was limited to CMV serostatus. A later analysis associated 17,000 or so TCR beta sequences with specific HLA alleles at a false discovery rate of 0.05. Correlated functional status among segregating V segments might reflect linkage disequilibrium, but an unknown experimental factor could not be ruled out. The earlier analysis of some 540 of the donors excluded some 16 rarely observed V segments, including chromosome 9 orphons, because counts were too low. A total of fewer than 200 TCR beta chains were listed by the study as associated with cytomegalovirus. The sequencing pipeline was judged likely to have produced a cluster of highly shared sequence variants as a technical artifact. In this cohort, only TCR beta chains were sequenced, and detectable features were limited by the absence of alpha or paired-chain data. In a later analysis, HLA-associated TCR beta chains were found to be more clonally expanded and to have lower generation probabilities than equally common non-associated chains. When HLA alleles, especially DR and DQ, strongly co-occurred, TCR associations were difficult to assign to individual alleles. The authors suggested that the approach could potentially be extended to other disease states and immunological phenotypes. Because some donors lacked HLA typing at each locus, the association tests relied only on the typed subset. In a later analysis, most CMV-associated TCR beta chains were found to appear HLA-restricted, with HLA associations seemingly driven largely by CMV exposure. In a later genetic analysis, fewer N-insertions in productive TCRs were reported among donors in an Asian-associated ancestry cluster than the approximately 630-donor mean. In vitro tests confirmed that a few of the cytomegalovirus-associated TCR beta chains recognize cytomegalovirus antigens. In an earlier analysis of some 550 of the donors, most TCR beta V segments were observed in productive rearrangements about 87% or about 30% of the time, broadly matching IMGT annotations. Across donors, most TCR sequences were observed very rarely, whereas some public TCRs were present in many individuals. A further reported finding was that TCR beta sequences accurately predicted the HLA-A and HLA-B alleles for most subjects in the first cohort. V-gene and J-gene trimming of TCR beta chains was associated with a missense DCLRE1C variant in a later genetic analysis, and the association was replicated in an independent cohort. In a later analysis, several top co-occurrence clusters were reported to appear linked to parvovirus B19, influenza, CMV and Epstein-Barr virus. The presence/absence analyses assumed that sequencing depth was roughly uniform across donors, and that assumption may not be true. A later analysis found that TCR association rates varied across HLA loci, with DRB1 alleles showing the most associated TCRs and HLA-C alleles the fewest. Some IMGT-functional V segments, including TRBV6-2 and TRBV6-3, could not be told apart with the 87-base-pair reads, so those segments were excluded. In both the original and validation cohorts, the classifier was reported to diagnose cytomegalovirus status with high specificity and sensitivity.

V is trimmed back by 7 bases and J by 6 bases, and the junction contains 6 bases that no gene match accounts for. Sequences ENHRY (CDR1) and SYGVKD (CDR2) are obtained from the germline V gene. The CDR3 goes from the cysteine to the phenylalanine over 13 residues. This entry keeps only the CDR3 DNA: 39 bases, framed from base 1. The cohort was made up of under 800 healthy bone marrow donors. At the time of sampling, all cohort members were nominally healthy, though unrecorded immune exposures were likely present. The donor was CMV seronegative and belonged to the group of 380 or so seronegative cohort members. Each donor provided a peripheral blood sample, and peripheral blood mononuclear cells were used for TCR beta sequencing. Genomic DNA extraction from the blood cell samples was performed with the Qiagen DNeasy Blood Extraction Kit.

The sequenced sample was PBMCs. Rearrangement joined TRBV10-3 to TRBJ2-7, and 10 junctional nucleotides match TRBD2. The source of this sequence is a male donor in good health and CMV-seronegative. The nucleotides read TGTGCCATCAAGTCTAGCGGGAGTTCCGAGCAGTACTTC. This codes for CAIKSSGSSEQYF.